This T cell receptor beta chain appears in the sequencing data of a study of beta chain features in type 1 diabetes. Study at large: Patients shared similar age, gender and cell yields with healthy donors.

Whole-study results and caveats: The study found that naive, central memory and Treg TCRB repertoires appeared more similar in patients than in healthy donors. VDJ junctions in type 1 diabetes patients carried more deletions and fewer insertions.

The sample holds a few counts of this clone. Antigen unknown. The entirety of the isolated RNA underwent reverse transcription, so expressed TCRB transcripts were sequenced. Generated by immunoSEQ multiplex PCR, the TCRdb table keeps only in-frame clones and is missing some. The table shows under 300,000 clones, with roughly 8% occurring only once. The clonotype originates from a woman between 18 and 30 years old in good health. The sample taken for sequencing was central memory CD4+ T cells from blood.

The CDR3 protein is CASSSNGPGYYGEQYF. CDR3 nucleotide sequence: TGTGCCAGCAGCTCCAATGGACCGGGCTACTACGGCGAGCAGTACTTC. The V and J genes are TRBV5-6 and TRBJ2-7; D gene ambiguous. Germline-derived CDR1 and CDR2 are SGHDT and YYEEEE. V was pared by 3 bases and J by 6 bases, with 22 bases between. CDR3 length: 16 residues.